These T cell receptor beta chains were read from a single sample in a study of OX40 agonist ivuxolimab in advanced cancers. This table comes from immunoSEQ multiplex PCR, and its TCRdb copy is limited to in-frame clones, with some not included. The table lists 40,000 or so clones, approximately 88% of them singletons. Specimen: CD4+ or CD8+ T cells sorted from blood, collected in a trial of the OX40 agonist ivuxolimab. The receptors were gathered from an adult with an advanced solid tumor such as melanoma, head and neck, liver or kidney cancer. Each CDR3 is given with its conserved first and last residue. The D gene is left open where the match is weak. A row's size may be missing; if present it is once, few, many or a size class.

cdr3_length,d_call,clone_size,v_call,j_call,cdr3_nt,cdr3_aa
16,-,-,TRBV6-6,TRBJ1-5,TGTGCCAGCAGTTACCCGGACTGGACGGAGGATCAGCCCCAGCATTTT,CASSYPDWTEDQPQHF
17,TRBD2,-,TRBV15,TRBJ2-7,TGTGCCACCAGCAGACCCGGGGGGACTAGCGGGTCCTACGAGCAGTACTTC,CATSRPGGTSGSYEQYF
12,-,few,TRBV10-2,TRBJ2-2,TGCGCCAGCGGCCCTAACACCGGGGAGCTGTTTTTT,CASGPNTGELFF
11,-,few,TRBV15,TRBJ2-1,TGTGCCACTCTGGGGGTGAATGAGCAGTTCTTC,CATLGVNEQFF
16,-,-,TRBV7-6,TRBJ2-5,TGTGCCAGCAGCTTTGTCAGATTCAATTACCAAGAGACCCAGTACTTC,CASSFVRFNYQETQYF
13,-,few,TRBV6-5,TRBJ2-7,TGTGCCAGCAGGATAGGACACGACTACGAGCAGTACTTC,CASRIGHDYEQYF
12,-,-,TRBV6-6,TRBJ1-1,TGTGCCAGCAGCCGACAAAACACTGAAGCTTTCTTT,CASSRQNTEAFF
20,-,few,TRBV21-1,TRBJ2-1,TGTGCCAGCAGCAAAGGGGCGACTAGCGGATCACTAAGCTCCTACAATGAGCAGTTCTTC,CASSKGATSGSLSSYNEQFF
16,TRBD2,once,TRBV10-2,TRBJ2-3,TGCGCCAGCAGTGCCTCGACTAGCGGGGGGGAAGATACGCAGTATTTT,CASSASTSGGEDTQYF
14,TRBD2,-,TRBV9,TRBJ2-7,TGTGCCAGCAGCTCTAGCGGGGTAACCTACGAGCAGTACTTC,CASSSSGVTYEQYF
13,-,-,TRBV5-4,TRBJ2-5,TGTGCCAGCAGGAACACAGGAGGGAGGACCCAGTACTTC,CASRNTGGRTQYF
17,-,-,TRBV7-3,TRBJ2-1,TGTGCCAGCAGCCCCACCCTGACTCACAGCTCCTACAATGAGCAGTTCTTC,CASSPTLTHSSYNEQFF
16,-,-,TRBV4-1,TRBJ2-5,TGCGCCAGCAGCGGACAGGTGGCGGGGGGCCACGAGACCCAGTACTTC,CASSGQVAGGHETQYF
14,-,-,TRBV27,TRBJ2-5,TGTGCCAGCAGCAGGACTAACGAGGCAGAGACCCAGTACTTC,CASSRTNEAETQYF
15,-,-,TRBV6-1,TRBJ1-3,TGTGCCAGCAGTGAATGGCTATCCTCTGGAAACACCATATATTTT,CASSEWLSSGNTIYF
15,-,-,TRBV6-6,TRBJ1-5,TGTGCCAGCAGTTACGAACCTTCGGGAGATCAGCCCCAGCATTTT,CASSYEPSGDQPQHF
19,-,-,TRBV14,TRBJ1-3,TGTGCCAGCAGCCAAGACTCGGGCAGCGGACGGTGGGGTGGAAACACCATATATTTT,CASSQDSGSGRWGGNTIYF
14,-,-,TRBV27,TRBJ1-1,TGTGCCAGCAGTTTCGGGGCAGCGAACACTGAAGCTTTCTTT,CASSFGAANTEAFF
15,TRBD2,-,TRBV19,TRBJ2-7,TGTGCCAGTAGTAAGGTAGGACTAGCGGATTACGAGCAGTACTTC,CASSKVGLADYEQYF
18,-,-,TRBV9,TRBJ2-6,TGTGCCAGCAGCGATCCGGGACACTTTAACTCTGGGGCCAACGTCCTGACTTTC,CASSDPGHFNSGANVLTF
13,-,-,TRBV2,TRBJ1-1,TGTGCCAGCAGTGAAGCGACGGGACCTGAAGCTTTCTTT,CASSEATGPEAFF
13,-,few,TRBV7-8,TRBJ1-1,TGTGCCAGCAGCTTGGACCCTGACACTGAAGCTTTCTTT,CASSLDPDTEAFF
12,-,-,TRBV6-5,TRBJ2-7,TGTGCCAGCAGTTATGGGACGATCGAGCAGTACTTC,CASSYGTIEQYF
12,-,-,TRBV9,TRBJ2-1,TGTGCCAGCAGCGAGGGGGGAGATGAGCAGTTCTTC,CASSEGGDEQFF
13,TRBD2,-,TRBV28,TRBJ2-1,TGTGCCAGCCAATTTGGGGGGGAGGATGAGCAGTTCTTC,CASQFGGEDEQFF
16,TRBD2,once,TRBV11-2,TRBJ2-1,TGTGCCAGCAGCCCACAGCGGGAGCGACTTGTGCTCGAGCAGTTCTTC,CASSPQRERLVLEQFF
16,-,once,TRBV5-8,TRBJ2-6,TGTGCCAGCAAAGGGGGTCCACAAAGTCGGGCCAACGTCCTGACTTTC,CASKGGPQSRANVLTF
15,-,-,TRBV28,TRBJ2-7,TGTGCCAGCAGTTTAAGGGGTCGGTATTCCTACGAGCAGTACTTC,CASSLRGRYSYEQYF
14,TRBD1,-,TRBV19,TRBJ2-7,TGTGCCAGTAGTATAGGACAGGGGACATACGAGCAGTACTTC,CASSIGQGTYEQYF
15,TRBD2,few,TRBV2,TRBJ2-1,TGTGCCAGCAGTGAACTGGCTAGCGGGAACAATGAGCAGTTCTTC,CASSELASGNNEQFF
14,-,-,TRBV6-6,TRBJ1-4,TGTGCCAGCAGCCAGACAGTTTCAAATGAAAAACTGTTTTTT,CASSQTVSNEKLFF
15,TRBD1,-,TRBV7-9,TRBJ2-4,TGTGCCAGCAGCCTACAGGGGGCTCAAGCTGACATTCAGTACTTC,CASSLQGAQADIQYF
15,TRBD1,-,TRBV7-6,TRBJ1-2,TGTGCCAGCAGCTTAGACGGGACAGGGGAGTATGGCTACACCTTC,CASSLDGTGEYGYTF
14,TRBD2,few,TRBV4-2,TRBJ2-7,TGTGCCAGCAGCCTAGCGGGGGGTGGGTCGGAGCAGTACTTC,CASSLAGGGSEQYF
10,-,once,TRBV20-1,TRBJ2-3,TGCAGTGGAAGGTTAGATACGCAGTATTTT,CSGRLDTQYF
16,-,few,TRBV28,TRBJ2-3,TGTGCCAGCAGTTTATTACAGGGAATCGGCACAGATACGCAGTATTTT,CASSLLQGIGTDTQYF
13,-,-,TRBV4-1,TRBJ1-2,TGCGCCAGCAGCCGAGACAGGTGGGAGGGCTACACCTTC,CASSRDRWEGYTF
15,TRBD1,-,TRBV7-9,TRBJ2-7,TGTGCCAGCAACCCTACGTCGCAGGGGGCCTACGAGCAGTACTTC,CASNPTSQGAYEQYF
15,-,-,TRBV6-5,TRBJ2-1,TGTGCCAGCAGTTACTCAAACAGCATCTACAATGAGCAGTTCTTC,CASSYSNSIYNEQFF
14,-,-,TRBV5-4,TRBJ2-7,TGTGCCAGCAGCTTTAGGGGATCTTCCTACGAGCAGTACTTC,CASSFRGSSYEQYF
14,TRBD2,once,TRBV7-7,TRBJ2-7,TGTGCCAGCAGCTTAGCGGGAGGGGACTACGAGCAGTACTTC,CASSLAGGDYEQYF
14,-,-,TRBV9,TRBJ2-6,TGTGCCAGCAGTTACAGGGATGGGGCCAACGTCCTGACTTTC,CASSYRDGANVLTF
12,-,-,TRBV6-1,TRBJ1-2,TGTGCCAGCACCACCGGATCCTATGGCTACACCTTC,CASTTGSYGYTF
17,-,-,TRBV2,TRBJ1-1,TGTGCCAGCAGTGTTCTTTCCACAGGGTCACTGGACACCGAAGCTTTCTTT,CASSVLSTGSLDTEAFF
12,-,-,TRBV11-3,TRBJ2-7,TGTGCCAGCAGCGACGACAGCTACGAGCAGTACTTC,CASSDDSYEQYF